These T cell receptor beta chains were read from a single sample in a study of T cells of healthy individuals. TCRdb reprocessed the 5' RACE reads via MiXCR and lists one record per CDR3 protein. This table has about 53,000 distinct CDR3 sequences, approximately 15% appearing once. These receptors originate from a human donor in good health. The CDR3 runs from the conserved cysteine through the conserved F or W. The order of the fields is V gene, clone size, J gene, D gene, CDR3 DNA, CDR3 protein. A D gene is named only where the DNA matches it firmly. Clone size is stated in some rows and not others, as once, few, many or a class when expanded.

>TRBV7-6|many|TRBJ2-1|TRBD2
TGTGCCAGCAGCTTAGCAACCGGACTAGCGGGATGGGTGGGGGAGCAGTTCTTC
CASSLATGLAGWVGEQFF
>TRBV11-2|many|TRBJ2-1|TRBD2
TGTGCCAGCAGCTTAGGCCTAGCGGGGCAGGTGAGGTTCTTC
CASSLGLAGQVRFF
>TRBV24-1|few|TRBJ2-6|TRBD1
TGTGCCACCAGTGACCGACAGGGGGCGTCTGCTGGGGCCAACGTCCTGACTTTC
CATSDRQGASAGANVLTF
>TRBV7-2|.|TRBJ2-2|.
TGTGCCAGTCCTGCCTACAACCAGGGGGAGCTGTTTTTT
CASPAYNQGELFF
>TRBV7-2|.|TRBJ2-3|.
TGTGCCAGCAGCCCCACAGGGGATACGCAGTATTTT
CASSPTGDTQYF
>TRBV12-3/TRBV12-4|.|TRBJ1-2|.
TGTGCCAGCAGTGCCGGGACAAATGGCTACACCTTC
CASSAGTNGYTF
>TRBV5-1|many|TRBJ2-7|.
TGCGCCAGCAGCCCTGGAAACGACGGCTACGAGCAGTACTTC
CASSPGNDGYEQYF
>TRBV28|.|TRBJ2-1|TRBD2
TGTGCCAGCCACGTAGCGGGGGCCTACAATGAGCAGTTCTTC
CASHVAGAYNEQFF
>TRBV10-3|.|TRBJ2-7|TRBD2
TGTGCCATCTGGAGCGGGAGTGCATACGAGCAGTACTTC
CAIWSGSAYEQYF
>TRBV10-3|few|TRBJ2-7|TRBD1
TGTGCCATCGGGGGGACAGGGGACAACGAGCAGTACTTC
CAIGGTGDNEQYF
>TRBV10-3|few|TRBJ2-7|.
TGTGCCATCCCGACTGTTTACTACGAGCAGTACTTC
CAIPTVYYEQYF
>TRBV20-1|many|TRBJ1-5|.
TGCAGTGCTAGAGATGGGGGGGCGGCTCAGCCCCAGCATTTT
CSARDGGAAQPQHF
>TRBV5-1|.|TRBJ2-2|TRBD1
TGCGCCAGCAGCCCCGGGACAGGGAGCCTCCTTCTAGACACCGGGGAGCTGTTTTTT
CASSPGTGSLLLDTGELFF
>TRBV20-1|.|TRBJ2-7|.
TGCAGTGCGCAGACAGAATACGAGCAGTACTTC
CSAQTEYEQYF
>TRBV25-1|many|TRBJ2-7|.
TGTGCCAGCATCCCTGGCAGGGAACCCTACGAGCAGTACTTC
CASIPGREPYEQYF
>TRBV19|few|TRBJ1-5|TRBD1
TGTGCCAGTAGTACACGAGGACAGGGCGTCAATCAGCCCCAGCATTTT
CASSTRGQGVNQPQHF
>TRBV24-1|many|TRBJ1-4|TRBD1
TGTGCCACCATTCTTGGACAGGGTTCTGAAAAACTGTTTTTT
CATILGQGSEKLFF
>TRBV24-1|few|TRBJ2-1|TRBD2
TGTGCCACCAGTGACCCACATAGCGGGGGGCTCTACAATGAGCAGTTCTTC
CATSDPHSGGLYNEQFF
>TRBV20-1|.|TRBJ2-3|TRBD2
TGCAGTGCTCCGCTAGCGGGCACAGATACGCAGTATTTT
CSAPLAGTDTQYF
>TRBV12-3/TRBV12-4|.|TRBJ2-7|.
TGTGCCAGCAGTTTATGGTACGAGCAGTACTTC
CASSLWYEQYF
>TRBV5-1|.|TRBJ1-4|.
TGCGCCAGCAGCTTGGAAGGGGCGACTGAAAAACTGTTTTTT
CASSLEGATEKLFF
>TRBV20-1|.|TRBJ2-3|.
TGCAGTGCTAGAGAGGGGGCGCGAGACTCAGATACGCAGTATTTT
CSAREGARDSDTQYF
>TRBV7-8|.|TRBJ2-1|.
TGTGCCAGCAGCTCTAACCCGGCGCACTTC
CASSSNPAHF
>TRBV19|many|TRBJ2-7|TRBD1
TGTGCCAGTAGTCCGGGACAGGGCTATGCTGGGGGCGAGCAGTACTTC
CASSPGQGYAGGEQYF
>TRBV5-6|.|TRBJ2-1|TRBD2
TGTGCCAGCAGCTTCGGGGGGGATCTCGCAGAGCAGTTCTTC
CASSFGGDLAEQFF
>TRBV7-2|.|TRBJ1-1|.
TGTGCCAGCAGCACTAGTAGGTACACTGAAGCTTTCTTT
CASSTSRYTEAFF
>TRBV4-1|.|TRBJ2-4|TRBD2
TGCGCCAGCAGCCAGAGGGGACTAGCGGGAGAGGTAAACATTCAGTACTTC
CASSQRGLAGEVNIQYF
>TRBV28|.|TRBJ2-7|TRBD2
TGTGCCAGCAGTTTGTTCCTAGCGGGGGCCTACGAGCAGTACTTC
CASSLFLAGAYEQYF
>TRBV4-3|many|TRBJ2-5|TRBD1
TGCGCCAGCAGCCACTCCGGAGGACAGGGGGAGACCCAGTACTTC
CASSHSGGQGETQYF
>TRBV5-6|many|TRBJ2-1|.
TGTGCCAGCAGCAAGCCACCTGTGACAGGAACGTTCTTC
CASSKPPVTGTFF
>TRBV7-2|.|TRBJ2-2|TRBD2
TGTGCCAGCAGCCTCATCAACCCGGGACTAGTCTTCACCGGGGAGCTGTTTTTT
CASSLINPGLVFTGELFF
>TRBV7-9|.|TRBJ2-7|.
TGTGCCAGCAGCCTGCAGGGCAACGAGCAGTACTTC
CASSLQGNEQYF
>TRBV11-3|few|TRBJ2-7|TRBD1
TGTGCCAGCAGCCTCGTCCCAGGGGGCCCAAGGAACGAGCAGTACTTC
CASSLVPGGPRNEQYF
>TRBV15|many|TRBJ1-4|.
TGTGCCACCGGCCTAGGGGGAGTTAATGAAAAACTGTTTTTT
CATGLGGVNEKLFF
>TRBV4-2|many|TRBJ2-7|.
TGTGCCAGCAGCCCAAACCGGCAGGAGGAGCAGTACTTC
CASSPNRQEEQYF
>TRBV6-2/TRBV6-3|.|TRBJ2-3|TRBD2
TGTGCCAGCAGTAGAGCGGGGCCCACAGATACGCAGTATTTT
CASSRAGPTDTQYF
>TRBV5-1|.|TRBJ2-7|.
TGCGCCAGCAGCCCTACAGCGGGCAGCTACGAGCAGTACTTC
CASSPTAGSYEQYF
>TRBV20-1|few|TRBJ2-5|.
TGCAGTGCTACAAAGACTAGTAATGGGGAGACCCAGTACTTC
CSATKTSNGETQYF
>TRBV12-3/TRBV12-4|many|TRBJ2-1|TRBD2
TGTGCCAGCAGGGGGAGTAGCGGGAGATCCTACAATGAGCAGTTCTTC
CASRGSSGRSYNEQFF
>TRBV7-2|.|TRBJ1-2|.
TGTGCCAGCAGCTTAGCGGTAGGGTCGTTAGGAGGTGGCTACACCTTC
CASSLAVGSLGGGYTF
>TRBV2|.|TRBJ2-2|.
TGTGCCAGCAGACCGTCCTCCGGCACCGGGGAGCTGTTTTTT
CASRPSSGTGELFF
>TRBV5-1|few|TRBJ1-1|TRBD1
TGCGCCAGCAGCTCGTGGACAGGGGCGAGAAACACTGAAGCTTTCTTT
CASSSWTGARNTEAFF
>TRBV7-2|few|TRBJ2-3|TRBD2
TGTGCCAGCAGCTTTTCTAGCGGGAACTCAGATACGCAGTATTTT
CASSFSSGNSDTQYF
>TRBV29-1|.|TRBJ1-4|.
TGCAGCGTGACCGTTACTAATGAAAAACTGTTTTTT
CSVTVTNEKLFF
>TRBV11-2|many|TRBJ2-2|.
TGTGCCAGCAGCTTAGGCAGGGGTTCCACCGGGGAGCTGTTTTTT
CASSLGRGSTGELFF
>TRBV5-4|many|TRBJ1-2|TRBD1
TGTGCCAGCAGCTCACAGGGGGCTAACTATGGCTACACCTTC
CASSSQGANYGYTF
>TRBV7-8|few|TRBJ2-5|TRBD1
TGTGCCAGCAGCCCAGGGACAGGGGAGTACTTC
CASSPGTGEYF
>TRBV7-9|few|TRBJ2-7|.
TGTGCCAGCAGCCCGGACTACAGCTCCTACGAGCAGTACTTC
CASSPDYSSYEQYF
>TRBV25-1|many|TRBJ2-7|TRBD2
TGTGCCAGCAGGAGTAGCGGGAGCTACGAGCAGTACTTC
CASRSSGSYEQYF
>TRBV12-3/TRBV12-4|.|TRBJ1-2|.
TGTGCCAGCAGTGTCCGACAGGCCAATGGCTACACCTTC
CASSVRQANGYTF
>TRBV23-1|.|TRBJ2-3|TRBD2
TGCGCCAGCAGTCATTTTTCCGGGGGGGGAGATACGCAGTATTTT
CASSHFSGGGDTQYF
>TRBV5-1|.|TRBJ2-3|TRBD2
TGCGCCAGCAGCTTGATGACTAGCGGATCCACAGATACGCAGTATTTT
CASSLMTSGSTDTQYF
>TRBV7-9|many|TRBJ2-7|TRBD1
TGTGCCAGCAGCCATGACAGGGACACCTACGAGCAGTACTTC
CASSHDRDTYEQYF